Sequencing of this TCR beta chain was carried out in a study of blood T cell repertoires in COVID-19. Looking at the study overall: Samples of COVID-19 (acute and convalescent) were obtained from the United States, Italy and Spain. The analysed material was cDNA or gDNA that came from T cells, B-cell-depleted T cells, or PBMCs.

Germline V gene data show CDR1 as WNHNN and CDR2 as SYGVQD (reference sequence). The ends lost 3 bases at V and 4 bases at J; junction bases unmatched: 8. This CDR3 has 16 residues. Authors' methods: Nucleated cell counts were estimated from reference gene primer amplification. Some clones are missing from TCRdb's copy, which holds only in-frame ones; the method was immunoSEQ multiplex PCR. V, J and clone size are taken as reported in that table, and D and trimming were inferred from the DNA itself. This table has 150,000 to 200,000 clones, approximately 79% appearing once. The sample comprised peripheral blood. The chain joins TRBV10-1 to TRBJ2-4; TRBD2 agrees at 8 bases. The TCR was taken from a woman of 80 years or more with acute or convalescent COVID-19. The CDR3 loop reads CASSEALAGAKNIQYF. As DNA, the CDR3 is TGCGCCAGCAGTGAAGCTCTAGCGGGTGCGAAAAACATTCAGTACTTC.